This T cell receptor beta chain comes out of a study of type 1 regulatory T cells. Points from the study as a whole: Type 1 regulatory T cells had a more restricted TCR repertoire than non-type 1 regulatory T cells.

V lost 0 bases, J lost 0 bases, and 11 bases stayed unmatched. The CDR3 spans 18 residues. Germline lookup yields CDR1 SGHRS and CDR2 YFSETQ. The sample holds a few counts of this clonotype. Its antigen is undetermined. TCRdb re-derived calls from the reads in MiXCR, one entry per CDR3 protein. The data contain just under 65,000 distinct CDR3 sequences, about 50% of them singletons. This TCR was recovered from a human donor in good health. The rearrangement links TRBV5-1 to TRBJ2-7; 8 bases match TRBD1. Sequences were obtained from cultured non-Tr1 T cells, either the whole culture or a sorted T cell fraction (not recorded which). In nucleotides, the CDR3 is TGCGCCAGCAGCTTGGCCCTATTGGGACAGGATAGCTCCTACGAGCAGTACTTC. Protein: CASSLALLGQDSSYEQYF. Full variable domain (remainder filled in from reference TRBV5-1 and TRBJ2-7): KAGVTQTPRYLIKTRGQQVTLSCSPISGHRSVSWYQQTPGQGLQFLFEYFSETQRNKGNFPGRFSGRQFSNSRSEMNVSTLELGDSALYLCASSLALLGQDSSYEQYFGPGTRLTVT.